The clone carrying this T cell receptor beta chain came up many times. This sample is part of a study of T cells in Graves' hyperthyroidism and ophthalmopathy. TCR beta CDR3 sequences were amplified from RNA transcripts. TCR CDR3 regions were first amplified by RT-PCR with HTBI primers. Via MiXCR, TCRdb re-called the multiplex PCR reads, giving one row per CDR3 protein. This sample carries some 210,000 distinct CDR3 sequences, over 15% of them seen once, and the ten largest clones take roughly 53%. CDR3 size: 14 residues. The J segment lost 4 bases and the V segment lost 4 bases, leaving 6 bases of the junction unmatched. CDR1 is SGHDT, CDR2 YYEEEE, per germline.

The specimen was blood. The source is a man in his fifties with Graves' hyperthyroidism. V gene TRBV5-6 combines with J gene TRBJ1-2, with 8 bases identical to TRBD1. The CDR3 protein is CASSRGQGFYGYTF. For the CDR3, the DNA is TGTGCCAGCAGCCGCGGACAGGGTTTCTATGGCTACACCTTC.